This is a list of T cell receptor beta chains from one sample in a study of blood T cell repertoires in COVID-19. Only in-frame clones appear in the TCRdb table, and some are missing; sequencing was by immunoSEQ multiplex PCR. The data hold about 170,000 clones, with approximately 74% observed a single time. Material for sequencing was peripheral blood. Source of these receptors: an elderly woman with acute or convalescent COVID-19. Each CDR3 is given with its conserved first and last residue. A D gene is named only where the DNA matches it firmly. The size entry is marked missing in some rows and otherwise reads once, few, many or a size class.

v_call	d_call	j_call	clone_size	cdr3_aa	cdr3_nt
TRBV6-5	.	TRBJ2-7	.	CASSRDNYYEQYF	TGTGCCAGCAGCCGGGACAACTACTACGAGCAGTACTTC
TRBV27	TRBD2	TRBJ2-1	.	CASSLESGGRDEQFF	TGTGCCAGCAGTTTGGAGTCGGGAGGTAGGGATGAGCAGTTCTTC
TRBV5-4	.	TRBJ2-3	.	CASSTWAGGTDTQYF	TGTGCCAGCAGCACGTGGGCGGGTGGCACAGATACGCAGTATTTT
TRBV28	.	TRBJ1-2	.	CASSFRTVNGYTF	TGTGCCAGCAGTTTCCGGACAGTAAATGGCTACACCTTC
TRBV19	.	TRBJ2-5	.	CASSIRAGEETQYF	TGTGCCAGTAGTATCCGGGCAGGGGAAGAGACCCAGTACTTC
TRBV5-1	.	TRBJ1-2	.	CASSVDRLDYGYTF	TGCGCCAGCAGCGTCGACAGGTTAGACTATGGCTACACCTTC
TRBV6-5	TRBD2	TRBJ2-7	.	CASRLAGGTYEQYF	TGTGCCAGCCGACTAGCGGGAGGAACCTACGAGCAGTACTTC
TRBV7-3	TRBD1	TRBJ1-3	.	CASSSGQGVSGNTIYF	TGTGCCAGCAGCTCTGGACAGGGCGTCTCTGGAAACACCATATATTTT
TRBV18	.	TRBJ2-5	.	CASSPWDTQETQYF	TGTGCCAGCTCACCATGGGACACTCAAGAGACCCAGTACTTC
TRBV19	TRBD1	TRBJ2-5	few	CASSKPGQVRETQYF	TGTGCCAGTAGTAAACCGGGACAGGTGCGAGAGACCCAGTACTTC
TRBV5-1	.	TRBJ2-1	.	CASSLAPPRHNEQFF	TGCGCCAGCAGCCTGGCCCCCCCGCGGCACAATGAGCAGTTCTTC
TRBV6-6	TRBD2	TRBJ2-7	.	CASLSGSYEQYF	TGTGCCAGCTTGAGCGGGAGTTACGAGCAGTACTTC
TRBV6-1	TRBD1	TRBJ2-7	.	CASSEAGTGPYEQYF	TGTGCCAGCAGTGAAGCGGGGACAGGGCCCTACGAGCAGTACTTC
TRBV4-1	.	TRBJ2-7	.	CASSPFGLTYEQYF	TGCGCCAGCAGCCCTTTCGGACTTACCTACGAGCAGTACTTC
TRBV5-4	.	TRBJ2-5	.	CASSFKEGGGETQYF	TGTGCCAGCAGCTTTAAAGAGGGAGGTGGAGAGACCCAGTACTTC
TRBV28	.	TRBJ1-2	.	CASSSVNYGYTF	TGTGCCAGCAGTTCAGTTAACTATGGCTACACCTTC
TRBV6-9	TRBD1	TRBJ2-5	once	CASRNRGQETQYF	TGTGCCAGCAGGAACAGGGGGCAAGAGACCCAGTACTTC
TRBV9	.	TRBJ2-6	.	CASSAQGKNSGANVLTF	TGTGCCAGCAGCGCACAGGGAAAGAACTCTGGGGCCAACGTCCTGACTTTC
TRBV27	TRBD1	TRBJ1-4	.	CASSPRGANEKLFF	TGTGCCAGCAGTCCCAGGGGGGCTAATGAAAAACTGTTTTTT
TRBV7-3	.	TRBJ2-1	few	CASSLTPGANEQFF	TGTGCCAGCAGCTTAACTCCAGGGGCCAATGAGCAGTTCTTC
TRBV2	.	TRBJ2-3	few	CASSLLPNTDTQYF	TGTGCCAGCAGTCTCCTCCCTAACACAGATACGCAGTATTTT
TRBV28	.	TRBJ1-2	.	CASSLVQIYGYTF	TGTGCCAGCAGTTTGGTACAGATCTATGGCTACACCTTC
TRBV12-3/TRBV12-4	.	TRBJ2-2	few	CASRRPSGELFF	TGTGCCAGCAGGCGGCCGAGCGGGGAGCTGTTTTTT
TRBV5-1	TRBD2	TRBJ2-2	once	CASSVSGSNTGELFF	TGCGCCAGCAGCGTTAGCGGGAGCAACACCGGGGAGCTGTTTTTT
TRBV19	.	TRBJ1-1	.	CASSIFSRENTEAFF	TGTGCCAGTAGTATTTTTTCAAGAGAGAACACTGAAGCTTTCTTT
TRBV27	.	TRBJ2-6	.	CASSSPTHFSGANVLTF	TGTGCCAGCAGTTCCCCAACCCACTTCTCTGGGGCCAACGTCCTGACTTTC
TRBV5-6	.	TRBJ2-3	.	CASSLDWFRGTGTDTQYF	TGTGCCAGCAGCTTGGACTGGTTTCGCGGGACGGGAACAGATACGCAGTATTTT
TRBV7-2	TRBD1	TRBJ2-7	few	CASSLGQGVGEQYF	TGTGCCAGCAGCTTAGGACAGGGGGTGGGCGAGCAGTACTTC
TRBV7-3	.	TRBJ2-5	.	CASSLYQEGETQYF	TGTGCCAGCAGCTTATATCAGGAGGGAGAGACCCAGTACTTC
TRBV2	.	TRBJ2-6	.	CASSVEGTLGGANVLTF	TGTGCCAGCAGTGTGGAGGGTACCTTAGGTGGGGCCAACGTCCTGACTTTC